The source of this T cell receptor beta chain is a study of blood T cell repertoires in COVID-19. At the level of the study: T cells, B-cell-depleted T cells, or PBMCs supplied cDNA or gDNA.

V was clipped by 2 bases and J by 5 bases, with 7 bases between them. Per the germline V gene, CDR1 is MNHNY and CDR2 is SVGAGI (reference sequence). The CDR3 contains 13 residues. In the authors' methods: Cell counts per sample came from amplifying reference gene primers. The protocol was immunoSEQ multiplex PCR, while the TCRdb copy is restricted to in-frame clones and leaves out a portion. V, J and clone size were drawn from that table, and D and trimming were deduced from the DNA. The repertoire includes around 170,000 clones, about 88% of them detected once, and 25% to 30% sits in the top ten. The rearrangement links TRBV6-6 to TRBJ1-3; no definite D call. Material for sequencing was peripheral blood. This TCR came from a man aged 60-69 years with acute or convalescent COVID-19. DNA for the CDR3: TGTGCCAGCAGTTACGCAGCGCGAAACACCATATATTTT. Protein sequence: CASSYAARNTIYF.